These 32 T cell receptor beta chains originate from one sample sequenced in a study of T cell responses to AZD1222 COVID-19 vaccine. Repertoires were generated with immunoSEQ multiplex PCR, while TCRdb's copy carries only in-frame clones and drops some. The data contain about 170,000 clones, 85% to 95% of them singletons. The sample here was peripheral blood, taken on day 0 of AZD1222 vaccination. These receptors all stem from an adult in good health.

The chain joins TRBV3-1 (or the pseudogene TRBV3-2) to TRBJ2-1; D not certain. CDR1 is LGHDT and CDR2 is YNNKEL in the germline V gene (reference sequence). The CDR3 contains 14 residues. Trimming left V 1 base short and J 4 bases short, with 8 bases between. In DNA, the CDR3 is TGTGCCAGCAGCCAAGCCCCGGGTTACAATGAGCAGTTCTTC. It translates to CASSQAPGYNEQFF.

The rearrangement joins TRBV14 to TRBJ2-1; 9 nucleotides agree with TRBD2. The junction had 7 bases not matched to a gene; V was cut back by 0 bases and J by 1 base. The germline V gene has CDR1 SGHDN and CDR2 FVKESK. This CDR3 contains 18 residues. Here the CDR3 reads CASSQDVTSGVSYNEQFF. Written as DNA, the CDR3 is TGTGCCAGCAGCCAAGACGTGACTAGCGGTGTATCCTACAATGAGCAGTTCTTC.

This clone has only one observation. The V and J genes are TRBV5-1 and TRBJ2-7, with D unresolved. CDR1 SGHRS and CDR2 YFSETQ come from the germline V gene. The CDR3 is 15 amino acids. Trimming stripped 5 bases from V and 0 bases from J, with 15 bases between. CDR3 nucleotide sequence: TGCGCCAGCAGACTCGATGGTTCCTCCTCCTACGAGCAGTACTTC. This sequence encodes CASRLDGSSSYEQYF.

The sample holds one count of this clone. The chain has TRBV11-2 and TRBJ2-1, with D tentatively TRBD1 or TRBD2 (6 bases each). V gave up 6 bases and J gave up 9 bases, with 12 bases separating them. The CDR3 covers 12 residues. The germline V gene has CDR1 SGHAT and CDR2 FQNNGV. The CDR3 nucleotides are TGTGCCAGCAGTCCACAGGGACTTGAGCAGTTCTTC. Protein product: CASSPQGLEQFF.

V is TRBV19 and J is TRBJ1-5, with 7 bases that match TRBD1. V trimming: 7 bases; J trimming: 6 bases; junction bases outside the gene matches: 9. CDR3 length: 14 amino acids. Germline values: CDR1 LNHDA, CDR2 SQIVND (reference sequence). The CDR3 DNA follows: TGTGCCAGTAATCGGGCAGGGGGAGCTCAGCCCCAGCATTTT. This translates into CASNRAGGAQPQHF.

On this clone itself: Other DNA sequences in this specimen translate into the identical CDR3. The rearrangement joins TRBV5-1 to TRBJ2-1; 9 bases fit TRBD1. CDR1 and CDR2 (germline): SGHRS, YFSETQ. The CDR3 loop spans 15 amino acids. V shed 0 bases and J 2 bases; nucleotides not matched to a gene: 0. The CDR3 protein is CASSLGQGAYNEQFF. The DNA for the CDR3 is TGCGCCAGCAGCTTGGGACAGGGGGCCTACAATGAGCAGTTCTTC.

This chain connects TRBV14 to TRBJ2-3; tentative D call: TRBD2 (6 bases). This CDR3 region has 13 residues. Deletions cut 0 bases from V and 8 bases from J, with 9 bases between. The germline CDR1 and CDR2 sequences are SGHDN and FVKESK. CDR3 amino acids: CASSQDLGGTQYF. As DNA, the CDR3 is TGTGCCAGCAGCCAAGACCTGGGAGGTACGCAGTATTTT.

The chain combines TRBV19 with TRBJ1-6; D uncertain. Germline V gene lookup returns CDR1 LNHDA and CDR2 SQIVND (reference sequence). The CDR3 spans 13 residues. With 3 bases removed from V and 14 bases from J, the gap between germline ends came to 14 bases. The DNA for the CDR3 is TGTGCCAGTAGTATCGGTCCTCTCCAGGCCCTCCACTTT. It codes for CASSIGPLQALHF.

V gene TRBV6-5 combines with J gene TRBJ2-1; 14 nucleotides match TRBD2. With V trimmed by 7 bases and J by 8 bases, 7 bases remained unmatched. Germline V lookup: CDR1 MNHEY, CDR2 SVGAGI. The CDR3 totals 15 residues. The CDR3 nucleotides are TGTGCCAGCAAAGGGACTAGCGGGAGAGGGTATGAGCAGTTCTTC. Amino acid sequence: CASKGTSGRGYEQFF.

CDR3 in amino acids: CASSLITSGSSSYEQYF. The CDR3 DNA follows: TGTGCCAGCAGCTTGATCACTAGCGGGTCATCCTCCTACGAGCAGTACTTC. The genes are TRBV5-6 and TRBJ2-7, with 9 bases identical to TRBD2. The V segment lost 1 base and the J segment 0 bases; nucleotides outside the gene matches: 8. In germline, CDR1 is SGHDT, CDR2 YYEEEE. The CDR3 sequence is 17 residues long.

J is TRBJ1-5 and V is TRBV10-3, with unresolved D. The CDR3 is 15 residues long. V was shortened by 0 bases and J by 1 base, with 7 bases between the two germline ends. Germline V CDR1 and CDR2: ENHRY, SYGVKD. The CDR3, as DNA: TGTGCCATCAGTGAGTCCTGGCAGAGCAATCAGCCCCAGCATTTT. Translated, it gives CAISESWQSNQPQHF.

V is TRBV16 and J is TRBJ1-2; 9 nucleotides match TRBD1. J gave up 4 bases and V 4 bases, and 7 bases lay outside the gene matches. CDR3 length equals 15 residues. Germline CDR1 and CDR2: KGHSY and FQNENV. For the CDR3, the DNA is TGTGCCAGCAGCCTTCCGGACAGGGGTGGCTATGGCTACACCTTC. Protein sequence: CASSLPDRGGYGYTF.

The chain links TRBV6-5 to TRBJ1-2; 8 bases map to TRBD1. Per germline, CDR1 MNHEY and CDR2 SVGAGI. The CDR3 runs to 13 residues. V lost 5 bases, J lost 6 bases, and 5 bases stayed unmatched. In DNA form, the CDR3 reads TGTGCCAGCAGTAAACAGGGGGGTGATGGCTACACCTTC. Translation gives CASSKQGGDGYTF.

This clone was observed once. CDR3 sequence (DNA): TGTGCCAGCAGCCCCGGGCCATGGACCGGGACTAGCAGCACAGATACGCAGTATTTT. Encoded protein: CASSPGPWTGTSSTDTQYF. This sequence joins TRBV7-6 and TRBJ2-3; TRBD2 aligns across 9 bases. The CDR3 is 19 residues long. Germline trimming cut 5 bases from V and 0 bases from J; bases unmatched to any gene: 15. Germline CDR1 reads SGHVS; CDR2 reads FNYEAQ.

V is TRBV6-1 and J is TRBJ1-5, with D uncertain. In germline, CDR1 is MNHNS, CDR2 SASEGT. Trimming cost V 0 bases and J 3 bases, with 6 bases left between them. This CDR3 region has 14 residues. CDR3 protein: CASSEAGFNQPQHF. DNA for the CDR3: TGTGCCAGCAGTGAAGCAGGGTTCAATCAGCCCCAGCATTTT.

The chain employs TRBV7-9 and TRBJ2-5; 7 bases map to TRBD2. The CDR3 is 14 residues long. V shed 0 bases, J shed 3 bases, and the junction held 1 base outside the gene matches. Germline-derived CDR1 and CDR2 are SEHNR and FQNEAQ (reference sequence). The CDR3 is CASSLAGGEETQYF. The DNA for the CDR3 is TGTGCCAGCAGCTTAGCGGGGGGGGAAGAGACCCAGTACTTC. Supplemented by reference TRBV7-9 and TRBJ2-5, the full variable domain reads DTGVSQNPRHKITKRGQNVTFRCDPISEHNRLYWYRQTLGQGPEFLTYFQNEAQLEKSRLLSDRFSAERPKGSFSTLEIQRTEQGDSAMYLCASSLAGGEETQYFGPGTRLLVL.

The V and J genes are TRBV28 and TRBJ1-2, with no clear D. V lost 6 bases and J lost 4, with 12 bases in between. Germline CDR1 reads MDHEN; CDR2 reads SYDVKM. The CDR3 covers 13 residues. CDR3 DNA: TGTGCCAGCAGGCTCGCCGGTAGCTATGGCTACACCTTC. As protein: CASRLAGSYGYTF.

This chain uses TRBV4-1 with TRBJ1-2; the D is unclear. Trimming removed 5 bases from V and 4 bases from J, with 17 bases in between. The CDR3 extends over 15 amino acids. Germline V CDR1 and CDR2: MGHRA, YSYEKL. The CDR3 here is CASSDPTTATYGYTF. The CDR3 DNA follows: TGCGCCAGCAGCGACCCAACGACGGCAACCTATGGCTACACCTTC.

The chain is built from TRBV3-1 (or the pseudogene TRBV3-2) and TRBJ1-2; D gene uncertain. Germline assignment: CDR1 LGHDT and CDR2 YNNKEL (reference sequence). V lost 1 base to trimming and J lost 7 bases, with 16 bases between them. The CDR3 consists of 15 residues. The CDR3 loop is CASSQVKGSRLGYTF. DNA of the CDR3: TGTGCCAGCAGCCAAGTTAAGGGCTCCCGTCTTGGCTACACCTTC.

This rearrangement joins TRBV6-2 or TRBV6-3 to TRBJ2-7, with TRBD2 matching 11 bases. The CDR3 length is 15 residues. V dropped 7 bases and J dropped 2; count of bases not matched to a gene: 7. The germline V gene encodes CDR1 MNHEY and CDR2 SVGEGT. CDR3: CASTPLAGGAYEQYF. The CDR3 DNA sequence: TGTGCCAGCACCCCCCTAGCGGGAGGTGCCTACGAGCAGTACTTC.

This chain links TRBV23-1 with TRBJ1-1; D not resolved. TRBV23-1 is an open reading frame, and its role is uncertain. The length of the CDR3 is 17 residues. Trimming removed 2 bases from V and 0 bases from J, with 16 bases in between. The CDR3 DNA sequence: TGCGCCAGCAGTCAAAACAATTGGCACGCCGTGAACACTGAAGCTTTCTTT. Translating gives CASSQNNWHAVNTEAFF.

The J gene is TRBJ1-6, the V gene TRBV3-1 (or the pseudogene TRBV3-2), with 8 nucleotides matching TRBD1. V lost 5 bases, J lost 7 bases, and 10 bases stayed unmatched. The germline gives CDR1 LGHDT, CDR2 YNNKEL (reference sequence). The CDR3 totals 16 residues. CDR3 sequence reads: CASSSIGTGLNSPLHF. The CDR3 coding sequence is TGTGCCAGCAGCTCTATCGGGACAGGATTAAATTCACCCCTCCACTTT.

The CDR3 protein is CASSFDRNYGYTF. For the CDR3, the DNA is TGTGCCAGCAGTTTCGACAGGAACTATGGCTACACCTTC. The chain joins TRBV6-5 to TRBJ1-2, with D perhaps TRBD1 (6 bases). The V and J ends lost 4 bases and 2 bases respectively, with 8 bases between them. This CDR3 comprises 13 residues. Germline V gives CDR1 MNHEY, CDR2 SVGAGI.

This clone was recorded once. In DNA form, the CDR3 reads TGTGCCAGCAGCCCACAGGGGGCCAAGGCTTTCTTT. This sequence encodes CASSPQGAKAFF. This chain joins TRBV12-3 or TRBV12-4 and TRBJ1-1, with 9 nucleotides matching TRBD1. The length of the CDR3 is 12 residues. J gave up 11 bases and V 6 bases, and 7 bases lay outside the gene matches.

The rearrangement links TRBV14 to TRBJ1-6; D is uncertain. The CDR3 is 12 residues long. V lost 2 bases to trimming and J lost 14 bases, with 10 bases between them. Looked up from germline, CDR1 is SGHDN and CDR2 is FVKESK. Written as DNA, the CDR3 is TGTGCCAGCAGCCAACCTCCTTCGTCCCTCCACTTT. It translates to CASSQPPSSLHF.

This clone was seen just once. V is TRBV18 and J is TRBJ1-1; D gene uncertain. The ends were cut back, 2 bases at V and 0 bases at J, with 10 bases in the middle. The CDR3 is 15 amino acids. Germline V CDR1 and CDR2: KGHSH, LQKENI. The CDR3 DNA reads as TGTGCCAGCTCACCAGTGGCAGGAGTGAACACTGAAGCTTTCTTT. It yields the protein CASSPVAGVNTEAFF.

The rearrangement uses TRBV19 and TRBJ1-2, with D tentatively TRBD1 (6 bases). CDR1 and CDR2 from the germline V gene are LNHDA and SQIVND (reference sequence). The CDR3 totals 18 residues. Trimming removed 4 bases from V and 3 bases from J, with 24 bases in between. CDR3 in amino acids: CASSTKTPSGGGDYGYTF. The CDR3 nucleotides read TGTGCCAGTAGTACCAAAACCCCATCGGGAGGGGGAGACTATGGCTACACCTTC. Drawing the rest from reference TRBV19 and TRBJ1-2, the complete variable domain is DGGITQSPKYLFRKEGQNVTLSCEQNLNHDAMYWYRQDPGQGLRLIYYSQIVNDFQKGDIAEGYSVSREKKESFPLTVTSAQKNPTAFYLCASSTKTPSGGGDYGYTFGSGTRLTVV.

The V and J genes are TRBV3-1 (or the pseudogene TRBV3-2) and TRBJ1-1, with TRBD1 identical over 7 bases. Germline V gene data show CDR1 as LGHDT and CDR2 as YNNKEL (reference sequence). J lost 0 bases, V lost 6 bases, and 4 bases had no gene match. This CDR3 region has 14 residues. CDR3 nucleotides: TGTGCCAGCAGTAACAGGGGTTTGAACACTGAAGCTTTCTTT. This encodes CASSNRGLNTEAFF.

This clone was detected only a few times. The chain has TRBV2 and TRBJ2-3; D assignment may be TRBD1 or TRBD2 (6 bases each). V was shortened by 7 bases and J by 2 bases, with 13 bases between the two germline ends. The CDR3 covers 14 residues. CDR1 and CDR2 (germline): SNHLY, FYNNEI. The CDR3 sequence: CASTLPGATDTQYF. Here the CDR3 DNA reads TGTGCCAGCACCCTCCCGGGGGCCACAGATACGCAGTATTTT.

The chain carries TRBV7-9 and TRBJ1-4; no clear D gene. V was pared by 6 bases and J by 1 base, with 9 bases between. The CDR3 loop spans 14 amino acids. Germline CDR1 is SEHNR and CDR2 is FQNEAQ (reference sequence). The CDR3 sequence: CASRPMVTNEKLFF. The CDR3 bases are TGTGCCAGCAGGCCCATGGTAACTAATGAAAAACTGTTTTTT.

The CDR3 protein is CATHTSANEQFF. The DNA of the CDR3 is TGTGCCACCCATACTAGCGCGAATGAGCAGTTCTTC. V is TRBV6-5 and J is TRBJ2-1; 7 bases align to TRBD2. V gave up 10 bases and J gave up 7 bases; unmatched junction bases: 7. Germline CDR1 reads MNHEY; CDR2 reads SVGAGI. CDR3 length: 12 residues.

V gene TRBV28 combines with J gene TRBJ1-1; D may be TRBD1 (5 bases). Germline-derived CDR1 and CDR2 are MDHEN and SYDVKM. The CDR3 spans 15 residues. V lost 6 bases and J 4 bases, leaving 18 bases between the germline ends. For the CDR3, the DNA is TGTGCCAGCAGCCTTCTGGGCAGGGCGAGCACTGAAGCTTTCTTT. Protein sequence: CASSLLGRASTEAFF.